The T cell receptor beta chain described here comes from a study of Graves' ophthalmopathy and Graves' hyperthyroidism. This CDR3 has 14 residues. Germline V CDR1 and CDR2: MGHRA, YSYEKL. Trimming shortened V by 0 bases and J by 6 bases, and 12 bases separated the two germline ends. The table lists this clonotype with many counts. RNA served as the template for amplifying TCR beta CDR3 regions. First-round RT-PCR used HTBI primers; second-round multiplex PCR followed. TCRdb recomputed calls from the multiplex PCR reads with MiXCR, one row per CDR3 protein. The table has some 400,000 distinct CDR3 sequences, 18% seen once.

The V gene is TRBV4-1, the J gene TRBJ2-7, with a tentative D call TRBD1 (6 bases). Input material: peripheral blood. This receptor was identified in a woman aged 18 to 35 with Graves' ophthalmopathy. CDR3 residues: CASSQDNRALEQYF. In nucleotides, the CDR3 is TGCGCCAGCAGCCAAGATAACAGGGCCCTCGAGCAGTACTTC.